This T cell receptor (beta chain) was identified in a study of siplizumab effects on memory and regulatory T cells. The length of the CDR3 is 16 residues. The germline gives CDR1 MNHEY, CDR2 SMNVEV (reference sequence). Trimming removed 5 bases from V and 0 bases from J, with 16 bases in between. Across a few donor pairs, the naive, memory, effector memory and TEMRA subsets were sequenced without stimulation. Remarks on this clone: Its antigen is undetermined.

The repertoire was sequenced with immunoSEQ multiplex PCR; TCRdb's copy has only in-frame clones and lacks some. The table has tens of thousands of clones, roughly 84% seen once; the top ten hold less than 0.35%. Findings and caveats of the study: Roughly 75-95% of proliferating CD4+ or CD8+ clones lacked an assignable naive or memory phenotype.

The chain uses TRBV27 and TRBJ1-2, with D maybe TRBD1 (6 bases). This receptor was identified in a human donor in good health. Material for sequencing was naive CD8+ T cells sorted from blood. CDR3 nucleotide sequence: TGTGCCAGCAGTGCCGGGACATCAGTAGCTAACTATGGCTACACCTTC. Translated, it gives CASSAGTSVANYGYTF.